The source of this T cell receptor (beta chain) is a study of cytomegalovirus exposure and HLA in healthy donors. Unrecorded immune exposure was likely among donors, who were nominally healthy when sampled. Germline V gene data show CDR1 as LNHDA and CDR2 as SQIVND (reference sequence). The length of the CDR3 is 14 residues. Trimming shortened V by 7 bases and J by 7 bases, and 16 bases separated the two germline ends. Amplification used 60 Vbeta primers and 13 Jbeta primers. Sequenced by immunoSEQ multiplex PCR; TCRdb stores in-frame clones only, minus some. The sample yields some 110,000 clones, 76% seen once. This clone came up a few times. As yet, its antigen is unknown. Findings of the study overall: In a later analysis, TCR association rates varied by HLA locus: DRB1 most, HLA-C fewest. A reported reduction in N-insertions relative to the approximately 640-donor mean was seen in an Asian-associated ancestry cluster in a later analysis.

The sequence came from a young woman in good health and CMV-seropositive. The chain couples TRBV19 to TRBJ1-4, with TRBD1 as a possible D gene (6 bases). The sample consisted of PBMCs. The CDR3 is CASKWTAQSEKLFF. The CDR3 coding sequence is TGTGCCAGTAAATGGACAGCCCAGAGTGAAAAACTGTTTTTT.